These 28 T cell receptor beta chains were sequenced from one sample in a study of CD8 T cells in ankylosing spondylitis. TCRdb used MiXCR to reprocess the 5' RACE reads, holding one entry per CDR3 protein. This table has 350,000 to 550,000 distinct CDR3 sequences, about 25% appearing once. Findings and limits, study-wide: Blood from ankylosing spondylitis patients appeared to carry a characteristic roughly eight-variant TCR beta motif.

Antigen specificity for these receptors is unknown. The specimen was blood, either unsorted or a sorted T cell fraction (not recorded which). These receptors came from a male donor with ankylosing spondylitis.

This sequence joins TRBV29-1 and TRBJ1-1, with unresolved D. V was cut by 0 bases and J by 6 bases, with 23 bases left in between. This CDR3 is built from 17 residues. The germline V gene has CDR1 SQVTM and CDR2 ANQGSEA. CDR3 in DNA: TGCAGCGTTGAAGAATTACAGAGACGCCCGTCGGTCGCTGAAGCTTTCTTT. Translating it yields CSVEELQRRPSVAEAFF.

The sample holds a few counts of this clonotype. This chain connects TRBV29-1 to TRBJ1-1; a weak D match, TRBD1 (5 bases). Germline V lookup: CDR1 SQVTM, CDR2 ANQGSEA. Trimming left V 4 bases short and J 1 base short, with 10 bases between. This CDR3 contains 13 residues. The CDR3 coding sequence is TGCAGCGTTGTATCCGGGGCGAACACTGAAGCTTTCTTT. Translated, it gives CSVVSGANTEAFF.

On this clonotype: No conserved phenylalanine or tryptophan is present at the end of the CDR3, so a read error is the likely explanation. The chain's CDR3 is CASSQVGELFS. The CDR3 bases are TGTGCCAGCAGCCAGGTCGGGGAGCTGTTTTCT. This chain joins TRBV6-5 and TRBJ2-2, with D unresolved. Deletions cut 6 bases from V and 7 bases from J, with 6 bases between. Looked up from germline, CDR1 is MNHEY and CDR2 is SVGAGI. This CDR3 region has 11 residues.

The chain links TRBV5-1 to TRBJ2-5; 11 bases map to TRBD2. Germline values: CDR1 SGHRS, CDR2 YFSETQ. This CDR3 is built from 15 residues. The junction had 1 base not matched to a gene; V was cut back by 2 bases and J by 1 base. In DNA form, the CDR3 reads TGCGCCAGCAGCTTTGGGACTAGCGGCCAAGAGACCCAGTACTTC. Protein sequence: CASSFGTSGQETQYF.

This clonotype was observed a handful of times. The V and J genes are TRBV7-2 and TRBJ2-2; TRBD1 might be the D (5 bases). Looked up from germline, CDR1 is SGHTA and CDR2 is FQGNSA. V was cut by 5 bases and J by 0 bases, with 13 bases left in between. The CDR3 consists of 16 residues. CDR3 in DNA: TGTGCCAGCAGCCCCCAGGGAATAGCGAACACCGGGGAGCTGTTTTTT. Translated: CASSPQGIANTGELFF.

This clonotype was picked up a small number of times. The V call is TRBV20-1, the J call TRBJ2-1; 7 bases map to TRBD1. The germline V gene has CDR1 DFQATT and CDR2 SNEGSKA (reference sequence). The CDR3 contains 11 residues. The trim removed 6 bases at V and 8 bases at J, leaving 4 bases unmatched. The CDR3 is CSAEQGYEQFF. The CDR3 region has the DNA TGCAGTGCCGAACAGGGGTATGAGCAGTTCTTC.

V usage is TRBV20-1 and J usage is TRBJ2-7; 7 positions agree with TRBD1. Germline V gene lookup returns CDR1 DFQATT and CDR2 SNEGSKA (reference sequence). CDR3 length: 14 residues. V shed 0 bases and J 1 base; nucleotides not matched to a gene: 3. In DNA form, the CDR3 reads TGCAGTGCTAGAGAGCCAGGGGGATCCTACGAGCAGTACTTC. Encoded protein: CSAREPGGSYEQYF.

The chain links TRBV12-3 or TRBV12-4 to TRBJ2-1, with TRBD2 identical over 15 bases. With 6 bases clipped from V and 4 bases from J, the junction kept 4 bases outside the gene matches. The CDR3 runs to 16 residues. CDR3 loop: CASRGLAGGDYNEQFF. In DNA form, the CDR3 reads TGTGCCAGCAGGGGACTAGCGGGAGGTGATTACAATGAGCAGTTCTTC.

CDR3 nucleotides: TGTGCCAGCAGTAACCTAGCGGGAGGGTACGAGCAGTACTTC. Protein sequence: CASSNLAGGYEQYF. V usage is TRBV27 and J usage is TRBJ2-7, with 12 positions matching TRBD2. The V gene's germline CDR1 is MNHEY and CDR2 SMNVEV (reference sequence). This CDR3 comprises 14 residues. The J segment lost 4 bases and the V segment lost 5 bases, leaving 3 bases of the junction unmatched.

This clonotype was seen a handful of times. The V and J genes are TRBV2 and TRBJ2-6; possible D gene TRBD1, 5 bases. CDR3 length: 17 residues. With 1 base removed from V and 0 bases from J, the gap between germline ends came to 10 bases. The germline CDR1 and CDR2 sequences are SNHLY and FYNNEI. In DNA form, the CDR3 reads TGTGCCAGCAGTGAAGAAGGGGTTTTCTCTGGGGCCAACGTCCTGACTTTC. It encodes CASSEEGVFSGANVLTF.

The chain recombines TRBV7-8 with TRBJ1-2; unclear D gene. This CDR3 region has 15 residues. Trimming cost V 5 bases and J 6 bases, with 19 bases left between them. CDR1 and CDR2 from the germline V gene are SGHVS and FQNEAQ. The CDR3 DNA follows: TGTGCCAGCAGCCCCCCCGCTGGACGATTCAATGGCTACACCTTC. Translated: CASSPPAGRFNGYTF.

This clonotype was seen a handful of times. The rearrangement uses TRBV10-3 and TRBJ2-7; 9 nucleotides agree with TRBD1. Per germline, CDR1 ENHRY and CDR2 SYGVKD. The ends lost 0 bases at V and 3 bases at J; junction bases unmatched: 0. CDR3 length equals 14 residues. The chain's CDR3 is CAISESGQGYEQYV. The DNA of the CDR3 is TGTGCCATCAGTGAGTCGGGACAGGGCTACGAGCAGTACGTC.

The V and J genes are TRBV29-1 and TRBJ2-3; D is perhaps TRBD1 or TRBD2 (5 bases each). The germline CDR1 and CDR2 sequences are SQVTM and ANQGSEA. The CDR3 contains 13 residues. Deletions cut 1 base from V and 4 bases from J, with 9 bases between. CDR3 bases: TGCAGCGTTGAAGCTACGGGGCCAGATACGCAGTATTTT. It yields the protein CSVEATGPDTQYF.

This clonotype was found a few times. V and J are TRBV12-3 or TRBV12-4 and TRBJ2-7, with D maybe TRBD2 (5 bases). V lost 6 bases, J lost 6 bases, and 18 bases lay in between. This CDR3 comprises 14 residues. CDR3 in amino acids: CASSPLGIGIEQYF. In DNA, the CDR3 is TGTGCCAGCAGCCCTTTGGGGATCGGGATCGAGCAGTACTTC.

This clonotype came up a few times. V and J are TRBV5-1 and TRBJ2-2, with D possibly being TRBD1 (5 bases). Trimming took off 3 bases at V and 5 bases at J, with 11 bases between the two ends. Germline CDR1 is SGHRS and CDR2 is YFSETQ. CDR3 size: 14 residues. Here the CDR3 reads CASSSVGETGELFF. CDR3 coding DNA: TGCGCCAGCAGCTCGGTAGGGGAAACCGGGGAGCTGTTTTTT.

In its sample, this clonotype was seen a few times. The chain is built from TRBV20-1 and TRBJ2-1; weak D call: TRBD2 (5 bases). Germline-derived CDR1 and CDR2 are DFQATT and SNEGSKA (reference sequence). CDR3 size: 13 residues. Trimming took off 5 bases at V and 9 bases at J, with 17 bases between the two ends. For the CDR3, the DNA is TGCAGTGCTTTCCCTGGGATAGCGTTTGAGCAGTTCTTC. As protein: CSAFPGIAFEQFF.

The genes are TRBV6-1 and TRBJ1-4; TRBD1 might be the D (6 bases). V dropped 6 bases and J dropped 3 bases, with 11 bases sitting between them. CDR1 is MNHNS, CDR2 SASEGT, per germline. The CDR3 length is 14 residues. CDR3 sequence (DNA): TGTGCCAGCAGGAGGGGGGGGTCTAATGAAAAACTGTTTTTT. Protein product: CASRRGGSNEKLFF.

The chain uses TRBV20-1 and TRBJ1-2; perhaps TRBD1 as D (6 bases). CDR3 length equals 11 residues. Trimming took 6 bases from V and 7 from J, leaving 12 bases between them. Germline values: CDR1 DFQATT, CDR2 SNEGSKA (reference sequence). CDR3 in amino acids: CSASPRGGYTF. The CDR3 nucleotides read TGCAGTGCCAGCCCCAGGGGTGGCTACACCTTC.

This clonotype has ten or more counts. The rearrangement links TRBV4-1 to TRBJ1-6; D possibly corresponds to TRBD1 (6 bases). V dropped 5 bases and J dropped 4 bases, with 12 bases sitting between them. CDR3 length: 15 amino acids. CDR1 is MGHRA and CDR2 is YSYEKL in the germline V gene. The CDR3 DNA sequence: TGCGCCAGCAGCACATCGGGACAATATAATTCACCCCTCCACTTT. Translated: CASSTSGQYNSPLHF.

In this sample, this clonotype turned up a few times. This chain joins TRBV5-1 and TRBJ1-2; weak D call: TRBD1 (5 bases). V lost 0 bases to trimming and J lost 3 bases, with 12 bases between them. Germline lookup yields CDR1 SGHRS and CDR2 YFSETQ. The CDR3 covers 15 residues. This CDR3 is CASSLDTTRDYGYTF. In nucleotides, the CDR3 is TGCGCCAGCAGCTTGGACACAACCAGGGACTATGGCTACACCTTC.

CDR3 region: CASSNEKLAYYEQYV. CDR3 DNA sequence: TGTGCCAGCAGCAACGAAAAACTTGCTTACTACGAGCAGTACGTC. V gene TRBV21-1 combines with J gene TRBJ2-7. TRBV21-1 is assigned pseudogene status. CDR3 length: 15 amino acids.

This clonotype was detected a few times. The gene calls are TRBV5-1 and TRBJ1-1, with D possibly TRBD1 on 6 matching bases. CDR1 and CDR2 from the germline V gene are SGHRS and YFSETQ. The length of the CDR3 is 15 residues. Trimming left V 1 base short and J 5 bases short, with 15 bases between. The CDR3 reads CASSLSGARRTEAFF. The CDR3 DNA is TGCGCCAGCAGCTTGTCGGGGGCGCGTCGGACTGAAGCTTTCTTT.

This clonotype was seen more than once but under ten times. The chain joins TRBV11-2 to TRBJ2-4; D is possibly TRBD1 (6 bases). V gave up 3 bases and J gave up 7 bases, with 16 bases separating them. Germline values: CDR1 SGHAT, CDR2 FQNNGV. The CDR3 has 15 residues. The CDR3 region has the DNA TGTGCCAGCAGCTTCCGGGGACAAGGTTCTAACATTCAGTACTTC. Translated: CASSFRGQGSNIQYF.

This chain links TRBV20-1 with TRBJ2-1; 8 bases map to TRBD2. Germline V gene lookup returns CDR1 DFQATT and CDR2 SNEGSKA (reference sequence). V was pared by 6 bases and J by 2 bases, with 9 bases of the junction left unmatched. This CDR3 spans 15 amino acids. CDR3 amino acids: CSAPTLREAYNEQFF. As DNA, the CDR3 is TGCAGTGCCCCGACGTTGCGGGAGGCCTACAATGAGCAGTTCTTC.

This clonotype was observed at least ten times. V and J are TRBV7-9 and TRBJ2-1; D gene ambiguous. Trimming took 4 bases from V and 6 from J, leaving 16 bases between them. The V gene's germline CDR1 is SEHNR and CDR2 FQNEAQ (reference sequence). CDR3 length: 15 amino acids. In DNA, the CDR3 is TGTGCCAGCAGCTCCCCCGGAAAAACCCGCAATGAGCAGTTCTTC. Its protein product is CASSSPGKTRNEQFF.

The chain couples TRBV20-1 to TRBJ2-5; D is undetermined. The V gene lost 1 base and the J gene lost 5 bases, with 5 bases spanning the gap. Germline values: CDR1 DFQATT, CDR2 SNEGSKA (reference sequence). This CDR3 comprises 11 residues. The CDR3, as DNA: TGCAGTGCTAGAGCGTGGGAGACCCAGTACTTC. Protein sequence: CSARAWETQYF.

This chain links TRBV9 with TRBJ2-1, with 8 nucleotides matching TRBD2. Germline V CDR1 and CDR2: SGDLS, YYNGEE. The CDR3 runs 15 residues. The J segment lost 6 bases and the V segment lost 0 bases, leaving 5 bases of the junction unmatched. The CDR3 sequence: CASSVGGGRSNEQFF. As DNA, the CDR3 is TGTGCCAGCAGCGTAGGGGGCGGGAGGTCCAATGAGCAGTTCTTC.

This clonotype was counted a few times. The chain combines TRBV14 with TRBJ2-7, with 8 bases identical to TRBD1. Germline assignment: CDR1 SGHDN and CDR2 FVKESK. The CDR3 loop spans 13 amino acids. Trimming took 4 bases from V and 7 from J; bases not matched to a gene: 6. The CDR3 loop is CASSLWTGREQYF. The CDR3 DNA follows: TGTGCCAGCAGCCTATGGACAGGGCGGGAGCAGTACTTC.